The 10 T cell receptor beta chains below all came from one sample that was sequenced in a study of shared clonotypes between healthy human individuals. TCRdb's copy holds only in-frame clones and misses some; the assay was immunoSEQ multiplex PCR. The table has 1.6 million or so clones, approximately 98.5% seen once. Sequenced material: naive CD4+ T cells sorted from blood. Subset meaning: CD45RA+ positively selected. Every receptor here comes from a man aged 25-45 years in good health.

This sequence joins TRBV29-1 and TRBJ2-7; TRBD1 matches at 9 bases. Germline lookup yields CDR1 SQVTM and CDR2 ANQGSEA. V lost 5 bases, J lost 4 bases, and 6 bases stayed unmatched. The CDR3 is 13 amino acids. Here the CDR3 reads CSVTGQGKYEQYF. CDR3 nucleotides: TGCAGCGTTACGGGACAGGGCAAATACGAGCAGTACTTC.

Only one count was recorded for this clone. This chain joins TRBV7-2 and TRBJ1-5; no firm D call. The CDR3 consists of 16 residues. Trimming cost V 1 base and J 4 bases, with 14 bases left between them. Germline CDR1 reads SGHTA; CDR2 reads FQGNSA. CDR3 nucleotides: TGTGCCAGCAGCTTAGTGGCGGGGATCCAAAATCAGCCCCAGCATTTT. Translating it yields CASSLVAGIQNQPQHF.

The V gene is TRBV9, the J gene TRBJ2-7, with TRBD2 identical over 9 bases. Germline-derived CDR1 and CDR2 are SGDLS and YYNGEE. V lost 0 bases to trimming and J lost 6 bases; unmatched junction nucleotides: 7. CDR3 length: 15 amino acids. As DNA, the CDR3 is TGTGCCAGCAGCGTAGGGAGTAGCGGGAGCTTCGAGCAGTACTTC. Its translation: CASSVGSSGSFEQYF.

The chain is built from TRBV7-9 and TRBJ2-5, with TRBD1 as a possible D gene (6 bases). The CDR3 has 14 residues. Germline CDR1 SEHNR, CDR2 FQNEAQ (reference sequence). With 4 bases removed from V and 4 bases from J, the gap between germline ends came to 13 bases. CDR3 in amino acids: CASSSVTGLETQYF. DNA for the CDR3: TGTGCCAGCAGCTCCGTTACAGGGTTAGAGACCCAGTACTTC.

The chain links TRBV25-1 to TRBJ1-4, with unresolved D. This CDR3 has 13 residues. Per germline, CDR1 MGHDK and CDR2 SYGVNS. Trimming shortened V by 3 bases and J by 10 bases, and 12 bases separated the two germline ends. The CDR3 DNA is TGTGCCAGCAGTGAGCTTTGGGATGGAAAACTGTTTTTT. It codes for CASSELWDGKLFF.

The chain uses TRBV19 and TRBJ2-1, with 9 bases aligning to TRBD1. The trim removed 4 bases at V and 8 bases at J, leaving 9 bases unmatched. The CDR3 totals 15 residues. CDR1 is LNHDA, CDR2 SQIVND, per germline (reference sequence). The CDR3 DNA reads as TGTGCCAGTAGTACCCCCGGGGACAGGGTCGATGAGCAGTTCTTC. This encodes CASSTPGDRVDEQFF.

The chain recombines TRBV29-1 with TRBJ1-1, with no clear D. The germline V gene encodes CDR1 SQVTM and CDR2 ANQGSEA. V was pared by 6 bases and J by 4 bases, with 12 bases between. The CDR3 has 12 amino acids. The CDR3 here is CSVQPAITEAFF. The DNA for the CDR3 is TGCAGCGTGCAGCCGGCGATCACTGAAGCTTTCTTT.

The rearrangement uses TRBV7-9 and TRBJ2-7; weak D call: TRBD1 (5 bases). The CDR3 sequence is 15 residues long. V lost 2 bases and J lost 2, with 13 bases in between. The V gene's germline CDR1 is SEHNR and CDR2 FQNEAQ (reference sequence). CDR3 in amino acids: CASSLRTPLTYEQYF. The CDR3 DNA reads TGTGCCAGCAGCTTAAGGACACCACTAACCTACGAGCAGTACTTC. The entire variable domain, with the rest obtained from reference TRBV7-9 and TRBJ2-7, is as follows: DTGVSQNPRHKITKRGQNVTFRCDPISEHNRLYWYRQTLGQGPEFLTYFQNEAQLEKSRLLSDRFSAERPKGSFSTLEIQRTEQGDSAMYLCASSLRTPLTYEQYFGPGTRLTVT.

The chain uses TRBV2 and TRBJ2-7; 8 bases are shared with TRBD1. The CDR3 is made up of 12 amino acids. Trimming removed 7 bases from V and 5 bases from J; junction bases left unmatched: 4. Germline-derived CDR1 and CDR2 are SNHLY and FYNNEI. CDR3 loop: CASTETGDEQYF. CDR3 DNA: TGTGCCAGCACTGAGACAGGGGACGAGCAGTACTTC.

V is TRBV28 and J is TRBJ2-1; the D call may be TRBD1 or TRBD2 (5 bases each). The germline V and J ends were trimmed by 5 bases and 2 bases, with 16 bases remaining between them. The CDR3 spans 16 residues. Germline assignment: CDR1 MDHEN and CDR2 SYDVKM. The CDR3 spells CASSTGASGPYNEQFF. The CDR3 region has the DNA TGTGCCAGCAGTACCGGGGCAAGCGGACCCTACAATGAGCAGTTCTTC.